Presented here are 2 T cell receptor beta chains from one specimen sequenced in a study of blood T cell repertoires in COVID-19. Sequencing was performed with immunoSEQ multiplex PCR; in TCRdb, only in-frame clones are kept and a portion is missing. This sample has over 50,000 clones, with about 90% found just once. Sequencing input: peripheral blood. These receptors were taken from a human donor in a cohort sampled during active COVID-19.

The chain couples TRBV19 to TRBJ1-5; D may be TRBD1 (6 bases). The CDR3 length is 15 residues. Looked up from germline, CDR1 is LNHDA and CDR2 is SQIVND (reference sequence). Deletions cut 4 bases from V and 2 bases from J, with 12 bases between. The CDR3 DNA follows: TGTGCCAGTAGTACCGGACAGTGGGGCAATCAGCCCCAGCATTTT. This encodes CASSTGQWGNQPQHF.

The chain carries TRBV6-5 and TRBJ2-6; a possible D gene is TRBD2 (6 bases). V lost 0 bases and J lost 4, with 10 bases in between. The germline gives CDR1 MNHEY, CDR2 SVGAGI. This CDR3 has 16 amino acids. The CDR3 spells CASSYSLGRGANVLTF. For the CDR3, the DNA is TGTGCCAGCAGTTACTCGCTGGGGAGGGGGGCCAACGTCCTGACTTTC.